What follows describes a single T cell receptor beta chain. Its specific antigen is unknown. No clone much larger than this one lies a single base away; base qualities are absent. The data were obtained in a study of T cell repertoires in cytomegalovirus infection (dated 2019 in TCRdb). Regarding the research as a whole: Alongside well-studied HLA-B-restricted epitopes, the peptide stimulations were aimed at recently identified HLA-C-restricted CMV epitopes, whose presentation resists viral immunomodulation. Donor HLA type was relevant to the analysis, because carriage of CMV infection together with the matching HLA type was indicated by public TCR beta signatures. Summary of the overall study and its limitations: In both this cohort and an independent cohort of over 350 donors, the cumulative frequency of public TCR beta family members distinguished carriers of CMV infection plus the relevant HLA type. In the ex vivo response, HLA-C-restricted CMV-specific TCR beta clonotypes were dominant, and in two of eight donors the single most frequent clonotype came from this HLA-C-restricted group.

Reads for this sample came from an Illumina HiSeq 1500. TCRdb cleaned the public reads at Q25 with fastp, built clones with MiXCR and kept in-frame beta chains. When rows share a CDR3 protein, they turn into one entry using the most common DNA and genes. The sample includes roughly 45,000 distinct CDR3 sequences, with 20% to 25% observed a single time. The ten most abundant clones make up roughly 90% of the sample. Per the publication, the treatment or condition label means: in vitro stimulation with specific CMV peptide epitopes to enrich CMV-specific T cells. The CDR3 measures 12 amino acids from cysteine to phenylalanine. The DNA shown is the 36-base CDR3, in frame from base 1. The junction shows trimming of 5 bases on V and 7 bases on J, plus 6 bases between the germline ends. Sequences LNHDA (CDR1) and SQIVND (CDR2) are obtained from the germline V gene (reference sequence).

The TCR sequence derives from a human donor in good health (CMV status not recorded). Some clones in this sample may be carry-over from other donors' samples. The rearrangement joined TRBV19 to TRBJ2-6; the D gene cannot be named for sure. The material sequenced was CD8+ T cells from cultured PBMCs, taken from culture after CMV antigen stimulation. The nucleotide sequence is given as TGTGCCAGTAGTTCCCGAGCCAACGTCCTGACTTTC. The translation is CASSSRANVLTF. The CDR3 plus the reference TRBV19 and TRBJ2-6 genes for the other parts give the full variable domain: DGGITQSPKYLFRKEGQNVTLSCEQNLNHDAMYWYRQDPGQGLRLIYYSQIVNDFQKGDIAEGYSVSREKKESFPLTVTSAQKNPTAFYLCASSSRANVLTFGAGSRLTVL.